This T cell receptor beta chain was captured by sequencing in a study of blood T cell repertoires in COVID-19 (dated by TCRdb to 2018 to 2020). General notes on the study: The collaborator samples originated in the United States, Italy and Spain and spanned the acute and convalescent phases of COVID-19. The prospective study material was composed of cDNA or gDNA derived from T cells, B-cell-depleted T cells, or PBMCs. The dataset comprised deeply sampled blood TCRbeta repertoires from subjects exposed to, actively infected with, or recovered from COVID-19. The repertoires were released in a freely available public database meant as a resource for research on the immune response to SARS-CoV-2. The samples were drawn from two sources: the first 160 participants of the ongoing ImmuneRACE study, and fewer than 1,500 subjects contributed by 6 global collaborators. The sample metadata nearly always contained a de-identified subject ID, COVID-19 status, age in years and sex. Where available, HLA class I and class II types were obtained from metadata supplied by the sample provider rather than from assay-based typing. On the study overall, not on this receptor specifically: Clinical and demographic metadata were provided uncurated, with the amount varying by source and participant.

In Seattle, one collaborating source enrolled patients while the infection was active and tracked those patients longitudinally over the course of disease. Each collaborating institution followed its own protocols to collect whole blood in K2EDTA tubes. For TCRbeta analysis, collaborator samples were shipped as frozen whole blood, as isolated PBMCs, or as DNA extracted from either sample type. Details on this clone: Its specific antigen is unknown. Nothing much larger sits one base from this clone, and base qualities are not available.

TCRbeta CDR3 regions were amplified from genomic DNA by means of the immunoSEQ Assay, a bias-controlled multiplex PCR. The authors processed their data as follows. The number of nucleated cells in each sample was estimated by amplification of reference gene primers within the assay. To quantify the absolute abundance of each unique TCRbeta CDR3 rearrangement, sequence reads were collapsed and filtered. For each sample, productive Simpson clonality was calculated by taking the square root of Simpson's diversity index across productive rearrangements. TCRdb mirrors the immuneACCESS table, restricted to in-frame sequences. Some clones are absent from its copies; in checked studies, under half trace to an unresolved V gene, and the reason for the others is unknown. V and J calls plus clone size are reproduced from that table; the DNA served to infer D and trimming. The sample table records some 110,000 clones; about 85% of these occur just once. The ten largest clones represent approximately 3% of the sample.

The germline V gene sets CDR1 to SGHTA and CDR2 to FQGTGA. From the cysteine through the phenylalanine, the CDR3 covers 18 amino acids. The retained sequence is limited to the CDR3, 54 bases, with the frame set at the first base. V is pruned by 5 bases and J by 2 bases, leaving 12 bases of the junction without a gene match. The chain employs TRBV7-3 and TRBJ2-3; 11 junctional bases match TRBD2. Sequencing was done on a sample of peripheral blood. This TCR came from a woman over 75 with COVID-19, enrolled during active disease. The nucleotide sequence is TGTGCCAGCAGCCACCCTGCCGCTAGCGGGGGGTACACAGATACGCAGTATTTT. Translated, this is CASSHPAASGGYTDTQYF.